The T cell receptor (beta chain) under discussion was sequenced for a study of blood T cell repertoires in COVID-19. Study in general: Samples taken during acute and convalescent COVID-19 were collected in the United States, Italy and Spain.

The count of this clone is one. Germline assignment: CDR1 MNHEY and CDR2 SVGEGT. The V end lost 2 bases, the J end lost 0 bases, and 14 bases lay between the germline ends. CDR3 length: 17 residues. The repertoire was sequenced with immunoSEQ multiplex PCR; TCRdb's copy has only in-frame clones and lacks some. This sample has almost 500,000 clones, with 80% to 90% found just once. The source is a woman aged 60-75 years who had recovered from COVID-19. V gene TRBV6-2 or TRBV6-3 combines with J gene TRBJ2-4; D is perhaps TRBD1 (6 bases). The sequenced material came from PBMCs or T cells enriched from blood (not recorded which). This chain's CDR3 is CASSYLDRLLAKNIQYF. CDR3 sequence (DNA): TGTGCCAGCAGTTACCTCGACAGGTTACTAGCCAAAAACATTCAGTACTTC.